A single sample is the source of the 22 T cell receptor beta chains below, sequenced in a study of T cells in Graves' hyperthyroidism and ophthalmopathy. Amplification of TCR beta CDR3 regions was performed using RNA transcripts as template. First-round RT-PCR targeting the TCR CDR3 was performed with the HTBI primer set. A single record per CDR3 protein comes from TCRdb applying MiXCR to the multiplex PCR reads. The table includes 300,000 to 350,000 distinct CDR3 sequences, roughly 18% detected once. Source material: blood. The receptors originated from a woman between 40 and 50 years old with Graves' ophthalmopathy.

The table lists this clonotype with many counts. The V gene is TRBV3-1, the J gene TRBJ1-1, with a tentative D call TRBD1 (5 bases). V was clipped by 4 bases and J by 0 bases, with 12 bases between them. CDR3 length equals 15 residues. The germline V gene has CDR1 LGHDT and CDR2 YNNKEL (reference sequence). The CDR3 here is CASSRQGTMNTEAFF. CDR3 nucleotide sequence: TGTGCCAGCAGCCGTCAGGGTACCATGAACACTGAAGCTTTCTTT.

This clonotype was picked up many times. The chain is built from TRBV2 and TRBJ1-2; no clear D gene. V dropped 9 bases and J dropped 2 bases, with 13 bases sitting between them. The germline V gene has CDR1 SNHLY and CDR2 FYNNEI. CDR3 size: 13 residues. The CDR3 nucleotides are TGTGCCAGTTCAACCGAGCAGAACTATGGCTACACCTTC. As protein: CASSTEQNYGYTF.

This clonotype was seen at least ten times. This chain connects TRBV20-1 to TRBJ1-2; D remains ambiguous. V dropped 1 base and J dropped 6 bases, with 15 bases sitting between them. Germline CDR1 and CDR2: DFQATT and SNEGSKA (reference sequence). This CDR3 comprises 14 residues. CDR3 in amino acids: CSARVTEFVDGYTF. DNA for the CDR3: TGCAGTGCTAGAGTCACAGAATTCGTCGATGGCTACACCTTC.

The chain couples TRBV10-3 to TRBJ2-7; a possible D gene is TRBD1 (5 bases). Germline CDR1 ENHRY, CDR2 SYGVKD. V gave up 2 bases and J gave up 2 bases, with 7 bases separating them. The CDR3 is 13 amino acids. CDR3 region: CAISEGATYEQYF. DNA of the CDR3: TGTGCCATCAGTGAGGGGGCGACCTACGAGCAGTACTTC.

This clonotype was counted ten times or more. The rearrangement uses TRBV30 and TRBJ1-5, with a tentative D call TRBD1 (6 bases). V was cut by 0 bases and J by 1 base, with 13 bases left in between. The CDR3 is made up of 16 amino acids. Germline CDR1 is GTSNPN and CDR2 is SVGIG (reference sequence). The CDR3 DNA is TGTGCCTGGAGTGTGGCGGGGAGGGGGAGCAATCAGCCCCAGCATTTT. This translates into CAWSVAGRGSNQPQHF.

This clonotype is a singleton in its sample. The chain joins TRBV6-1 to TRBJ1-2; a possible D gene is TRBD1 (5 bases). Trimming took 1 base from V and 6 from J, leaving 15 bases between them. CDR1 is MNHNS, CDR2 SASEGT, per germline. The CDR3 contains 15 residues. This CDR3 reads CASSEEGALSNGYTF. CDR3 in DNA: TGTGCCAGCAGTGAAGAAGGGGCCCTCAGCAATGGCTACACCTTC.

This clonotype was found many times. The chain joins TRBV6-1 to TRBJ1-2; 7 nucleotides align to TRBD1. This CDR3 spans 13 amino acids. After removal of 7 bases from V and 2 bases from J, the junction contained 4 bases not matched to a gene. Germline assignment: CDR1 MNHNS and CDR2 SASEGT. The CDR3 loop reads CASTGTENYGYTF. The CDR3 DNA is TGTGCCAGCACCGGGACAGAGAACTATGGCTACACCTTC.

This clonotype was seen repeatedly, ten times or more. CDR3 region: CASSSPSSGGYEQYF. As DNA, the CDR3 is TGTGCCAGCAGCTCCCCTTCTAGCGGGGGGTACGAGCAGTACTTC. V is TRBV11-2 and J is TRBJ2-7; 11 nucleotides agree with TRBD2. The germline V gene encodes CDR1 SGHAT and CDR2 FQNNGV. This CDR3 has 15 amino acids. J was trimmed by 4 bases and V by 4 bases; bases with no gene match: 6.

The rearrangement links TRBV6-1 to TRBJ2-7; no clear D gene. The germline gives CDR1 MNHNS, CDR2 SASEGT. CDR3 length: 14 residues. V was clipped by 3 bases and J by 0 bases, with 9 bases between them. The CDR3 protein is CASSDRSHSYEQYF. CDR3 in DNA: TGTGCCAGCAGTGATAGAAGCCACTCCTACGAGCAGTACTTC.

This clonotype was found many times. CDR3 sequence (DNA): TGTGCCAGCAGTGGACAGGAGAACAATGAGCAGTTCTTC. Its translation is CASSGQENNEQFF. The genes are TRBV6-4 and TRBJ2-1; D might be TRBD1 (6 bases). The CDR3 is made up of 13 amino acids. Per germline, CDR1 MRHNA and CDR2 SNTAGT. Trimming stripped 4 bases from V and 5 bases from J, with 9 bases between.

The chain employs TRBV6-1 and TRBJ1-2; D not resolved. CDR1 MNHNS and CDR2 SASEGT come from the germline V gene. This CDR3 contains 14 residues. Trimming took off 6 bases at V and 2 bases at J, with 13 bases between the two ends. CDR3 in DNA: TGTGCCAGCAGAAGGGAGGAAGGAAACTATGGCTACACCTTC. Protein sequence: CASRREEGNYGYTF.

This clonotype was recorded at least ten times. The chain couples TRBV7-8 to TRBJ1-3; 8 bases fit TRBD1. Germline trimming cut 1 base from V and 4 bases from J; bases unmatched to any gene: 0. Germline V gene data show CDR1 as SGHVS and CDR2 as FQNEAQ. CDR3 size: 14 residues. CDR3 sequence: CASSLGDRGNTIYF. The CDR3 coding sequence is TGTGCCAGCAGCTTAGGGGACAGGGGAAACACCATATATTTT.

Many counts were recorded for this clonotype. The J gene is TRBJ2-2, the V gene TRBV10-1; no definite D call. The germline gives CDR1 WNHNN, CDR2 SYGVQD (reference sequence). Trimming left V 6 bases short and J 6 bases short, with 11 bases between. The CDR3 contains 13 residues. Here the CDR3 reads CASSPVGPGELFF. DNA of the CDR3: TGCGCCAGCAGCCCTGTGGGTCCCGGGGAGCTGTTTTTT.

This clonotype was observed many times. The chain is built from TRBV6-5 and TRBJ2-7, with D possibly matching TRBD1 (6 bases). This CDR3 is 15 amino acids long. CDR1 is MNHEY and CDR2 is SVGAGI in the germline V gene. The V end lost 5 bases, the J end lost 0 bases, and 14 bases lay between the germline ends. Written as DNA, the CDR3 is TGTGCCAGCAGTAACCAACAGGGATCCTCCTACGAGCAGTACTTC. Its protein is CASSNQQGSSYEQYF.

The chain combines TRBV6-1 with TRBJ1-1; D not certain. The CDR3 is 13 residues long. Germline V gene data show CDR1 as MNHNS and CDR2 as SASEGT. Trimming pared 4 bases from V and 0 bases from J, leaving 6 bases between. This CDR3 reads CASSALMNTEAFF. For the CDR3, the DNA is TGTGCCAGCAGTGCTCTAATGAACACTGAAGCTTTCTTT.

This clonotype was counted at least ten times. The gene calls are TRBV13 and TRBJ1-1; D is undetermined. The V gene's germline CDR1 is PRHDT and CDR2 FYEKMQ (reference sequence). This CDR3 spans 18 amino acids. Trimming shortened V by 1 base and J by 0 bases, and 18 bases separated the two germline ends. The CDR3 DNA reads TGTGCCAGCAGCTTAGTCCGGAATAGCGGACCGGTGAACACTGAAGCTTTCTTT. Its protein is CASSLVRNSGPVNTEAFF.

This clonotype was counted a single time. The chain joins TRBV2 to TRBJ2-7, with a possible D match to TRBD2 (6 bases). This CDR3 is 13 amino acids long. The germline V gene encodes CDR1 SNHLY and CDR2 FYNNEI. V lost 1 base, J lost 5 bases, and 9 bases lay in between. The CDR3 sequence: CASSEEGGDEQYF. DNA for the CDR3: TGTGCCAGCAGTGAAGAGGGAGGTGACGAGCAGTACTTC.

This clonotype has ten or more counts. The V gene is TRBV12-3 or TRBV12-4, the J gene TRBJ1-1, with TRBD1 as a possible D gene (5 bases). V lost 10 bases to trimming and J lost 7 bases, with 16 bases between them. This CDR3 has 12 residues. CDR3 nucleotides: TGTGCCACCCGTTGGTGGCAGGGTGAAGCTTTCTTT. Protein product: CATRWWQGEAFF.

This chain joins TRBV6-1 and TRBJ2-5; TRBD1 aligns across 10 bases. V was clipped by 6 bases and J by 6 bases; unmatched bases: 10. The germline V gene has CDR1 MNHNS and CDR2 SASEGT. There are 15 residues in the CDR3. DNA for the CDR3: TGTGCCAGCAGGAGGGACAGGGGTGATTATAAGACCCAGTACTTC. Residues: CASRRDRGDYKTQYF.

This clonotype has a count of ten or more. The CDR3 bases are TGTGCCAGCAGTTACTCCTTAACCTACGAGCAGTACTTC. Its translation is CASSYSLTYEQYF. The chain combines TRBV6-5 with TRBJ2-7, with unresolved D. Deletions cut 0 bases from V and 2 bases from J, with 5 bases between. Germline V gene sequence: CDR1 MNHEY, CDR2 SVGAGI. The CDR3 consists of 13 residues.

This clonotype was seen a few times. V and J are TRBV28 and TRBJ1-2, with TRBD1 matching 10 bases. V lost 4 bases to trimming and J lost 9 bases; unmatched junction nucleotides: 8. The germline CDR1 and CDR2 sequences are MDHEN and SYDVKM. The CDR3 runs to 14 residues. Written as DNA, the CDR3 is TGTGCCAGCAGTTCTGTGACAGGGGGCGAAAGCTACACCTTC. Its protein is CASSSVTGGESYTF.

At least ten counts were recorded for this clonotype. The chain combines TRBV18 with TRBJ2-5; D call uncertain. Trimming removed 8 bases from V and 4 bases from J, with 11 bases in between. CDR1 is KGHSH, CDR2 LQKENI, per germline. This CDR3 has 12 residues. CDR3 sequence: CASSPPAETQYF. CDR3 nucleotide sequence: TGTGCCAGCAGCCCCCCAGCAGAGACCCAGTACTTC.